The clone carrying this TCR beta chain was seen only a few times. What it binds is not known. Overnight CMV lysate stimulation of fresh PBMCs defined donor CMV status by CD4+ IFNgamma. After CD4 positive bead selection, the CD4-negative fraction gave CD8 T cells. The data were taken from a study of naive and memory T cell subsets. The germline V gene has CDR1 SQVTM and CDR2 ANQGSEA. The CDR3 has 12 amino acids. V was trimmed by 3 bases and J by 5 bases, leaving 10 bases between them. Study conclusions and caveats: Naive repertoires, especially CD8, held a few larger clonotypes, possibly memory cells re-expressing CD45RA.

The beta constant-region primer was an equimolar mix of two oligonucleotides covering TRBC1 and TRBC2. Nested alpha and beta constant-region primers with the SP2 primer drove four PCR rounds on ligated cDNA. A 12-nucleotide UMI and the SP2 primer were added to the cDNA 3' end by oligonucleotide ligation. One entry per CDR3 protein results from TCRdb running MiXCR on the UMI-ligation and nested PCR reads. This sample has around 140,000 distinct CDR3 sequences, with about 20% found just once. The chain recombines TRBV29-1 with TRBJ2-5, with D possibly TRBD2 on 5 matching bases. The receptor was derived from a human donor in good health. The sample taken for sequencing was naive CD4+ T cells from blood. The CDR3 bases are TGCAGCGTTGATTTCAAGCGGGAGACCCAGTACTTC. Amino acid sequence: CSVDFKRETQYF.